This is a list of T cell receptor beta chains from one sample in a study of immune evolution from preneoplasia to lung adenocarcinoma. Using immunoSEQ multiplex PCR, the repertoire was profiled, and TCRdb retains in-frame clones only, with some absent. The table lists 9,000 to 9,500 clones, about 90% of them singletons. Sample: FFPE invasive lung adenocarcinoma tissue. The receptors derive from a person aged 70 to 85 with invasive lung adenocarcinoma. Both conserved end residues are part of each CDR3. The D gene is left open where the match is weak.

NA,16,TRBV18,TRBJ2-1,TGTGCCAGCTCACCCGATCAGGGTCGCTCCTACAATGAGCAGTTCTTC,CASSPDQGRSYNEQFF
TRBD1,15,TRBV11-2,TRBJ2-3,TGTGCCAGCACCTTGGGGACAGGGGGAATAGATACGCAGTATTTT,CASTLGTGGIDTQYF
NA,15,TRBV4-1,TRBJ1-5,TGCGCCAGCAGCCCCCGGGCCGTAAGCAATCAGCCCCAGCATTTT,CASSPRAVSNQPQHF
NA,13,TRBV29-1,TRBJ1-4,TGCAGCGTTTTTCCGGGCTCTAATGAAAAACTGTTTTTT,CSVFPGSNEKLFF
NA,13,TRBV30,TRBJ1-1,TGTGCCTGGGGGGAGGACAGGAACACTGAAGCTTTCTTT,CAWGEDRNTEAFF
NA,15,TRBV19,TRBJ2-7,TGTGCCAGTAGTATAGAGGTAGGGCATCCGGCGGTGCAGTACTTC,CASSIEVGHPAVQYF
NA,16,TRBV7-7,TRBJ2-5,TGTGCTAGCAGCTTCTCGTCTTTAGGGCAACAAGAGACCCAGTACTTC,CASSFSSLGQQETQYF
NA,14,TRBV6-6,TRBJ1-5,TGTGCCAGCGGTGGAGGGGGGACCAATCAGCCCCAGCATTTT,CASGGGGTNQPQHF
NA,14,TRBV5-5,TRBJ1-1,TGTGCCAGCCATTTAGGGTGGGGGAAAACTGAAGCTTTCTTT,CASHLGWGKTEAFF
NA,15,TRBV4-2,TRBJ2-3,TGTGCCAGCAGCCAAGAAGGCGATTCCCCAGATACGCAGTATTTT,CASSQEGDSPDTQYF
NA,14,TRBV5-5,TRBJ1-1,TGTGCCAGCGACCTCCGGGGGGCGAACACTGAAGCTTTCTTT,CASDLRGANTEAFF